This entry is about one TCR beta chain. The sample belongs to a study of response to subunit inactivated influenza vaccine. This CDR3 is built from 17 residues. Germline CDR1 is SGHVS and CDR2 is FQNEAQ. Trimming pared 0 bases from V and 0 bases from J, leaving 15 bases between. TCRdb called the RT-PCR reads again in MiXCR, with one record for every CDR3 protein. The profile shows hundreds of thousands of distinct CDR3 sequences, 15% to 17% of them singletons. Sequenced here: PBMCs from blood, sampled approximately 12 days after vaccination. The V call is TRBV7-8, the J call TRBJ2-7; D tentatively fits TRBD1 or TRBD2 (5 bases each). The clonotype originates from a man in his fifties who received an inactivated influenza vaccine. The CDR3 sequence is CASSLALGAASSYEQYF. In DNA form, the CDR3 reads TGTGCCAGCAGCTTAGCGCTCGGGGCCGCGAGCTCCTACGAGCAGTACTTC. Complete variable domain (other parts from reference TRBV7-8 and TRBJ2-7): GAGVSQSPRYKVAKRGQDVALRCDPISGHVSLFWYQQALGQGPEFLTYFQNEAQLDKSGLPSDRFFAERPEGSVSTLKIQRTQQEDSAVYLCASSLALGAASSYEQYFGPGTRLTVT.